This T cell receptor beta chain was documented in a study of blood T cell repertoires in COVID-19. Assay used: immunoSEQ multiplex PCR; TCRdb lists only in-frame clones, some missing. Of hundreds of thousands of clones listed, around 88% are singletons. The germline V gene encodes CDR1 SGHRS and CDR2 YFSETQ. This CDR3 has 11 amino acids. Trimming took off 0 bases at V and 13 bases at J, with 10 bases between the two ends. This clone came up a few times. Sample: peripheral blood. The chain is built from TRBV5-1 and TRBJ1-1, with D hard to call. The clonotype comes from a woman between 45 and 65 years old with COVID-19, enrolled during active disease. CDR3 residues: CASSLATDDFF. CDR3 coding DNA: TGCGCCAGCAGCTTGGCCACAGATGATTTCTTT.